This T cell receptor beta chain was obtained from a study of lymphopenia after photon versus proton radiotherapy. Whole-study findings and limits: After the lymphocyte nadir, photon-treated repertoires showed oligoclonal expansion, especially of CD8+ Temra cells. Post-nadir TCR diversity decline inversely tracked overall survival among those who died. Relative stability marked proton patients; photon patients lost diversity and naive cells.

As regards this clone: Its antigen remains unidentified.

Sequencing was performed with immunoSEQ multiplex PCR; in TCRdb, only in-frame clones are kept and a portion is missing. In the table there are about 40,000 clones, around 84% of which are singletons. Source: peripheral blood, taken from a patient treated with proton-based radiotherapy. The clonotype comes from a woman in her sixties or seventies with pancreatic cancer. Some clones in this sample may be carry-over from other donors' samples.

CDR3: CASSIRAEAFF. CDR3 in DNA: TGTGCCAGTAGTATCAGGGCTGAAGCTTTCTTT. The chain has TRBV19 and TRBJ1-1, with D possibly TRBD1 on 5 matching bases. Germline-derived CDR1 and CDR2 are LNHDA and SQIVND (reference sequence). With 3 bases removed from V and 6 bases from J, the gap between germline ends came to 5 bases. This CDR3 is built from 11 residues. Together with reference TRBV19 and TRBJ1-1, the CDR3 gives the full variable domain: DGGITQSPKYLFRKEGQNVTLSCEQNLNHDAMYWYRQDPGQGLRLIYYSQIVNDFQKGDIAEGYSVSREKKESFPLTVTSAQKNPTAFYLCASSIRAEAFFGQGTRLTVV.